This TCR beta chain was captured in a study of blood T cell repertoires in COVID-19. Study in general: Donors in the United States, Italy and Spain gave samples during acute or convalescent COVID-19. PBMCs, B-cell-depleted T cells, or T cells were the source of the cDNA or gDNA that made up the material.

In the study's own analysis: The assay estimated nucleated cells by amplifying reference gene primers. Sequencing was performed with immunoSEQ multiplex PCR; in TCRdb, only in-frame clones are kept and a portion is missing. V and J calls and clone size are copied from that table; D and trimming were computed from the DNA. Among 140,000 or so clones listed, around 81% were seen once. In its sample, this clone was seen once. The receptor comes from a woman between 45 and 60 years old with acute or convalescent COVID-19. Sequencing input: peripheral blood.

CDR3 sequence reads: CASSFGGGTDTQYF. For the CDR3, the DNA is TGTGCCAGCAGCTTTGGCGGGGGCACAGATACGCAGTATTTT. The chain carries TRBV7-2 and TRBJ2-3; D perhaps matches TRBD2 (6 bases). Trimming stripped 3 bases from V and 1 base from J, with 8 bases between. The CDR3 consists of 14 residues. Germline loops: CDR1 SGHTA, CDR2 FQGNSA.